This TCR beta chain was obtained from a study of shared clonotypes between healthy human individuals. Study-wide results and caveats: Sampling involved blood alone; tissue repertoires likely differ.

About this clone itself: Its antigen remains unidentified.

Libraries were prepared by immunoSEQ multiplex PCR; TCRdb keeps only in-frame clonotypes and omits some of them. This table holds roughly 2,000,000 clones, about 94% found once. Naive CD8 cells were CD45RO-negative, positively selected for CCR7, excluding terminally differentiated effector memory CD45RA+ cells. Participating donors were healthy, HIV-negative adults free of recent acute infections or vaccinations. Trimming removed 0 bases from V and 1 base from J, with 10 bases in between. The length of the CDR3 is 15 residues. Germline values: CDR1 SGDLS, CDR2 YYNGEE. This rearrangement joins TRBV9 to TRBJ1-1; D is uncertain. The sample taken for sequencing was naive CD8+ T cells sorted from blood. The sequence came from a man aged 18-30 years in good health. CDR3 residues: CASSVVRGKNTEAFF. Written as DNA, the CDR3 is TGTGCCAGCAGCGTAGTAAGAGGCAAGAACACTGAAGCTTTCTTT. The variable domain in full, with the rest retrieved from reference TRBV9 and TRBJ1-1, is DSGVTQTPKHLITATGQRVTLRCSPRSGDLSVYWYQQSLDQGLQFLIQYYNGEERAKGNILERFSAQQFPDLHSELNLSSLELGDSALYFCASSVVRGKNTEAFFGQGTRLTVV.